This T cell receptor beta chain originates from a study of CD8 T cells in ankylosing spondylitis. Each CDR3 protein is one row after TCRdb ran MiXCR on the 5' RACE reads. The table lists 250,000 to 400,000 distinct CDR3 sequences, around a tenth of them singletons, with 9.1% in the top ten. CDR3 size: 16 residues. V was trimmed by 5 bases and J by 8 bases, leaving 21 bases between them. In its sample, this clonotype was seen many times. Its antigen is unidentified. Points from the study as a whole: Some of these motif variants have turned up before, in reports on reactive arthritis synovial fluid and blood. Clones linked to disease were reported to show significant enrichment in matched ankylosing spondylitis synovial fluid.

Sequences were obtained from blood, either unsorted or a sorted T cell fraction (not recorded which). The origin of this receptor is a female donor with ankylosing spondylitis or in good health (not recorded which). This chain uses TRBV12-3 or TRBV12-4 with TRBJ2-2, with D perhaps matching TRBD2 (7 bases). This chain's CDR3 is CASSPLGGGGGGELFF. The CDR3 DNA is TGTGCCAGCAGTCCCCTGGGAGGGGGTGGTGGGGGGGAGCTGTTTTTT.